A selection of T cell receptor beta chains follows, all from one sample in a study of CD8 T cells in Susac syndrome. TCRdb called the immunoSEQ multiplex PCR reads again in MiXCR, with one record for every CDR3 protein. This table holds 200,000 or so distinct CDR3 sequences, nearly 95% found once. The sample consisted of CD4+ T cells from PBMCs. These receptors all stem from a human donor with multiple sclerosis. CDR3s include the opening cysteine and the closing phenylalanine or tryptophan. Fields, in order: D gene, CDR3 length, clone size, J gene, V gene, CDR3 protein, CDR3 DNA. The D gene is left open where the match is weak. Clone size is given for some rows only: seen once, a few or many times, or a class if the clone is expanded.

>-|13|-|TRBJ1-1|TRBV12-3/TRBV12-4
CASGYRASAEAFF
TGTGCCAGCGGATACAGGGCTTCGGCTGAAGCTTTCTTT
>TRBD1|13|-|TRBJ1-1|TRBV5-1
CASSPGGQTEAFF
TGCGCCAGCAGCCCAGGGGGGCAGACTGAAGCTTTCTTT
>-|14|-|TRBJ2-7|TRBV6-1
CASREQGSSYEQYF
TGTGCCAGCAGAGAGCAGGGCAGCTCCTACGAGCAGTACTTC
>-|12|-|TRBJ2-1|TRBV19
CASSDLYNEQFF
TGTGCCAGTAGTGACTTGTACAATGAGCAGTTCTTC
>-|15|-|TRBJ2-7|TRBV12-3/TRBV12-4
CASSATLGTSYEQYF
TGTGCCAGCAGCGCGACCTTGGGGACTTCCTACGAGCAGTACTTC
>TRBD1|12|-|TRBJ2-4|TRBV30
CAWGTGGPGQYF
TGTGCCTGGGGAACAGGGGGCCCGGGCCAGTACTTC
>-|11|-|TRBJ2-1|TRBV2
CASSEGASPFF
TGTGCCAGCAGTGAAGGGGCTAGTCCGTTCTTC
>-|13|-|TRBJ1-4|TRBV12-5
CASRGLRNEKLFF
TGTGCTAGCCGGGGCCTAAGGAATGAAAAACTGTTTTTT
>-|14|-|TRBJ2-1|TRBV29-1
CSVGRAGGYNEQFF
TGCAGCGTTGGGAGAGCAGGGGGGTACAATGAGCAGTTCTTC
>-|14|-|TRBJ2-2|TRBV27
CASSLAWDTGELFF
TGTGCCAGCAGTTTAGCGTGGGACACCGGGGAGCTGTTTTTT
>-|13|-|TRBJ1-5|TRBV30
CAWSAADNQPQHF
TGTGCCTGGAGTGCGGCAGACAATCAGCCCCAGCATTTT
>TRBD1|17|-|TRBJ2-4|TRBV30
CAWSVPQGARSKNIQYF
TGTGCCTGGAGTGTACCTCAGGGGGCTCGGTCCAAAAACATTCAGTACTTC
>-|11|-|TRBJ2-5|TRBV5-5
CASTSYETQYF
TGTGCCAGCACCTCATATGAGACCCAGTACTTC
>-|13|-|TRBJ1-2|TRBV6-4
CASSSTGRGTYTF
TGTGCCAGCAGTTCGACAGGTCGGGGTACCTACACCTTC
>-|15|few|TRBJ1-1|TRBV5-4
CASSLADGGSLRAFF
TGTGCCAGCAGCTTGGCCGACGGGGGAAGTCTTCGAGCTTTCTTT
>TRBD2|17|-|TRBJ2-1|TRBV6-5
CASSYSGLAGVYNEQFF
TGTGCCAGCAGTTACTCGGGACTAGCGGGAGTCTACAATGAGCAGTTCTTC
>-|14|-|TRBJ2-1|TRBV20-1
CSAQSATRGNEQFF
TGCAGTGCCCAGTCGGCCACCAGGGGAAATGAGCAGTTCTTC
>TRBD2|15|-|TRBJ2-1|TRBV29-1
CSVSRTSGGYNEQFF
TGCAGCGTTTCTAGGACTAGCGGGGGATACAATGAGCAGTTCTTC
>-|13|-|TRBJ1-1|TRBV9
CASTADLNTEAFF
TGTGCCAGCACCGCGGACCTGAACACTGAAGCTTTCTTT
>-|14|once|TRBJ2-1|TRBV19
CASSSSDLYNEQFF
TGTGCCAGTAGCAGTTCGGACCTGTACAATGAGCAGTTCTTC
>-|16|-|TRBJ1-2|TRBV20-1
CSAEIPRDLPPRGYTF
TGCAGTGCTGAGATCCCCCGGGACCTACCTCCGAGGGGCTACACCTTC
>-|19|-|TRBJ2-1|TRBV11-2
CASSFLSGTRFGLYNEQFF
TGTGCCAGCAGCTTTCTTTCAGGGACCCGGTTTGGGTTATACAATGAGCAGTTCTTC
>TRBD1|13|-|TRBJ1-1|TRBV29-1
CSVMGQSNTEAFF
TGCAGCGTCATGGGACAGTCAAACACTGAAGCTTTCTTT
>-|12|-|TRBJ2-7|TRBV20-1
CSARGGSREQYF
TGCAGTGCTAGAGGGGGAAGTCGTGAGCAGTACTTC
>TRBD2|15|-|TRBJ2-1|TRBV18
CASSTGVAGYNEQFF
TGTGCCAGCTCAACAGGAGTAGCGGGGTACAATGAGCAGTTCTTC
>-|13|-|TRBJ2-2|TRBV2
CASSEDGAGELFF
TGTGCCAGCAGTGAAGACGGGGCCGGGGAGCTGTTTTTT
>-|16|-|TRBJ2-5|TRBV6-2/TRBV6-3
CASSSSTGFGGETQYF
TGTGCCAGCAGCTCCTCGACAGGGTTCGGGGGAGAGACCCAGTACTTC
>-|13|once|TRBJ2-3|TRBV25-1
CASSGLATDTQYF
TGTGCCAGCAGTGGCCTAGCAACAGATACGCAGTATTTT
>TRBD2|16|-|TRBJ2-1|TRBV11-2
CASSLTRGSSYNEQFF
TGTGCCAGCAGCTTAACGCGGGGGAGCTCCTACAATGAGCAGTTCTTC
>TRBD2|15|-|TRBJ2-1|TRBV5-1
CASSLVGGRAFEQFF
TGCGCCAGCAGCTTGGTCGGCGGGAGGGCTTTTGAGCAGTTCTTC
>TRBD2|15|-|TRBJ2-1|TRBV4-1
CASSPGLAVPNEQFF
TGCGCCAGCAGCCCAGGACTAGCCGTTCCAAATGAGCAGTTCTTC
>-|14|-|TRBJ1-1|TRBV7-2
CASSPRAGDSGAFF
TGTGCCAGCAGCCCAAGGGCGGGGGACTCAGGAGCTTTCTTT
>TRBD1|14|-|TRBJ1-2|TRBV9
CASSQDGTAGGYTF
TGTGCCAGCAGCCAGGATGGGACAGCAGGCGGCTACACCTTC